This TCR beta chain was sequenced in a study of T-cell reconstitution after alpha-beta-depleted transplantation in children. A TCRbeta library incorporating unique molecular identifiers was prepared. Each CDR3 protein is one row after TCRdb ran MiXCR on the PCR reads. This table has approximately 400,000 distinct CDR3 sequences, about a tenth appearing once. CDR1 and CDR2 from the germline V gene are SGDLS and YYNGEE. The CDR3 totals 17 residues. J gave up 2 bases and V 2 bases, and 8 bases lay outside the gene matches. Specimen: PBMCs from the stem cell graft donor, collected from the stem cell graft. The TCR was taken from a human donor who donated a stem cell graft to a child with acute myeloid leukemia. The rearrangement links TRBV9 to TRBJ2-1; TRBD2 matches 9 bases. CDR3 loop: CASSVTQSGRTYNEQFF. CDR3 DNA sequence: TGTGCCAGCAGCGTGACGCAAAGCGGGAGGACCTACAATGAGCAGTTCTTC.